Listed below are T cell receptor beta chains from one sample, sequenced in a study of beta chain features in type 1 diabetes. Only in-frame clones appear in the TCRdb table, and some are missing; sequencing was by immunoSEQ multiplex PCR. The sample holds a few hundred thousand clones, around 15% seen once. Sequencing was done on a sample of naive CD4+ T cells from blood. All receptors come from a woman younger than 35 in good health. Each CDR3 is given with its conserved first and last residue. D genes are given only for firm matches. Expanded clones are given a class, and other clones once, few, many or no size at all.

J gene	clone size	D gene	V gene	CDR3 DNA	CDR3 protein
TRBJ2-1	few	.	TRBV4-2	TGTGCCAGCAGCCAAGGAGCGGGTGAGCAGTTCTTC	CASSQGAGEQFF
TRBJ2-1	.	.	TRBV28	TGTGCCAGCCTTACGCTCGGTAGGGGTTATGAGCAGTTCTTC	CASLTLGRGYEQFF
TRBJ2-5	few	TRBD2	TRBV6-5	TGTGCCAGCAGTTACTCGTCGGGACTAGCGGGAGAGACCCAGTACTTC	CASSYSSGLAGETQYF
TRBJ2-5	few	TRBD1	TRBV5-1	TGCGCCAGCAGCTTAACGACAGGGGGCGCGGAGACCCAGTACTTC	CASSLTTGGAETQYF
TRBJ2-7	.	TRBD2	TRBV18	TGTGCCAGCACGCCCGGGACTAGCAGAGACGAGCAGTACTTC	CASTPGTSRDEQYF
TRBJ2-3	.	TRBD2	TRBV28	TGTGCCAGCAGTTTACCACTAGCGGGCACAGATACGCAGTATTTT	CASSLPLAGTDTQYF
TRBJ2-7	few	.	TRBV30	TGTGCCTGGAGTCCCACGGGAAAGGGTTTCTACGAGCAGTACTTC	CAWSPTGKGFYEQYF
TRBJ2-7	.	.	TRBV4-1	TGCGCCAGCAGCCAATGGGAGACGACCTACGAGCAGTACTTC	CASSQWETTYEQYF
TRBJ2-5	few	TRBD2	TRBV7-9	TGTGCCAGCAGCTTAGCGCGACGGATTAGCGGGAGTGGGCAAGAGACCCAGTACTTC	CASSLARRISGSGQETQYF
TRBJ2-7	few	.	TRBV6-1	TGTGCCAGTAAGGTGGACAGCTCCTACGAGCAGTACTTC	CASKVDSSYEQYF
TRBJ1-2	few	TRBD1	TRBV11-2	TGTGCCAGCAGCCGGCAAACCGGGACAGGACAAAACTATGGCTACACCTTC	CASSRQTGTGQNYGYTF
TRBJ2-3	few	.	TRBV14	TGTGCCAGCAGCCAAGGGGCTACGGGGACGCAGTATTTT	CASSQGATGTQYF
TRBJ2-7	few	.	TRBV2	TGTGCCAGCAGTCCCATACAGATATCCTACGAGCAGTACTTC	CASSPIQISYEQYF
TRBJ1-3	.	.	TRBV29-1	TGCAGCGTTCGGTTTCAGGGTGGAAACACCATATATTTT	CSVRFQGGNTIYF
TRBJ2-7	.	.	TRBV4-3	TGCGCCAGCAGCCTCTCCGGAGGGCGGGGTAACTACGAGCAGTACTTC	CASSLSGGRGNYEQYF
TRBJ2-7	.	.	TRBV28	TGTGCCAGCAGTATGGGGCACTACGAGCAGTACTTC	CASSMGHYEQYF
TRBJ1-1	few	.	TRBV28	TGTGCCAGCAGTCGCACCGACAGGATAAAAGCTTTCTTT	CASSRTDRIKAFF
TRBJ1-2	few	.	TRBV5-1	TGCGCCAGCAGCTTGGACACAGGGCCGACTCCGTCTGGCTACACCTTC	CASSLDTGPTPSGYTF
TRBJ1-2	many	.	TRBV11-2	TGTGCCAGCAGCCCAGGAGGATTCGGCTACACCTTC	CASSPGGFGYTF
TRBJ2-3	few	TRBD2	TRBV7-2	TGTGCCAGCAGCTTTTCGGGAGGGACAGATACGCAGTATTTT	CASSFSGGTDTQYF
TRBJ1-5	few	.	TRBV5-4	TGTGCCAGCAGCGGCCGACACAATGATCAGCCCCAGCATTTT	CASSGRHNDQPQHF
TRBJ2-3	.	TRBD1	TRBV5-6	TGTGCCAGCAGCCGACAGGGGACAGATACGCAGTATTTT	CASSRQGTDTQYF
TRBJ2-1	.	.	TRBV7-2	TGTGCCAGCAGCTTCAATAACAGGGCCCATGAGCAGTTCTTC	CASSFNNRAHEQFF
TRBJ2-7	few	TRBD1	TRBV27	TGTGCCAGCCAAAGGACAGGGGGGATCTACGAGCAGTACTTC	CASQRTGGIYEQYF
TRBJ2-1	.	.	TRBV4-1	TGCGCCAGCAGCCAGAGGGGGTTTAACAATGAGCAGTTCTTC	CASSQRGFNNEQFF
TRBJ2-7	few	TRBD1	TRBV30	TGTGCCTGGAGTGGGGGGACAGTCCGCTCCTACGAGCAGTACTTC	CAWSGGTVRSYEQYF
TRBJ1-4	.	TRBD1	TRBV30	TGTGCCTGGAGGCAGGGGGCTGGGGTAGGGCTGTTTTTT	CAWRQGAGVGLFF
TRBJ1-5	.	.	TRBV28	TGTGCCAGCAGTTCCCTGTCCGGGGGACGTCAGCCCCAGCATTTT	CASSSLSGGRQPQHF
TRBJ1-5	.	.	TRBV18	TGTGCCAGCTCGCGGGAGGGGATGAATCAGCCCCAGCATTTT	CASSREGMNQPQHF
TRBJ1-2	few	.	TRBV2	TGTGCCAGCAGTGTTCTGAACTATGGCTACACCTTC	CASSVLNYGYTF
TRBJ2-5	few	.	TRBV30	TGTGCCTGGAGCCTACAAGAGACCCAGTACTTC	CAWSLQETQYF
TRBJ1-1	few	TRBD1	TRBV29-1	TGCAGCGTTGGACAGGGGAACACTGAAGCTTTCTTT	CSVGQGNTEAFF
TRBJ2-5	.	TRBD1	TRBV19	TGTGCCAGTAGTACTGGGACAGGGAGGCAAGAGACCCAGTACTTC	CASSTGTGRQETQYF
TRBJ2-3	.	.	TRBV9	TGTGCCAGCAGCGCCTCGGGGGGACCGGTGGGACATAGGCCAGATACGCAGTATTTT	CASSASGGPVGHRPDTQYF
TRBJ1-2	.	.	TRBV30	TGTGCCTGGAGTGACAGGGCCATCTATGGCTACACCTTC	CAWSDRAIYGYTF
TRBJ2-1	.	TRBD1	TRBV6-5	TGTGCCAGCAGCCGCCGGGACAGCCTATACAATGAGCAGTTCTTC	CASSRRDSLYNEQFF
TRBJ1-1	few	.	TRBV7-8	TGTGCCAGCAGCTTAGAGTGGCGGGGGAACACTGAAGCTTTCTTT	CASSLEWRGNTEAFF
TRBJ1-5	few	.	TRBV5-4	TGTGCCAGCAGCTGGGGGGGAGTTGACCAGCCCCAGCATTTT	CASSWGGVDQPQHF
TRBJ2-1	few	.	TRBV5-6	TGTGCCAGCAGCTTGTCTTATGAGCAGTTCTTC	CASSLSYEQFF
TRBJ2-5	few	.	TRBV6-1	TGTGCCAGCAGTGTCCCAACTAGCCTAGAGACCCAGTACTTC	CASSVPTSLETQYF
TRBJ1-1	few	.	TRBV11-2	TGTGCCAGCAGCTTGAGCTTAATAGCCGGTCTGGCTGAAGCTTTCTTT	CASSLSLIAGLAEAFF
TRBJ2-3	few	.	TRBV5-4	TGTGCCAGCAGCCATCAGCGAGCGGGTACAGATACGCAGTATTTT	CASSHQRAGTDTQYF
TRBJ2-3	.	TRBD2	TRBV4-3	TGCGCCAGCAGAGGTCCGGGGGGAGATACGCAGTATTTT	CASRGPGGDTQYF
TRBJ1-1	.	.	TRBV28	TGTGCCACCACAGGATACACTGAAGCTTTCTTT	CATTGYTEAFF
TRBJ2-4	few	.	TRBV28	TGTGCCACCCAAGGAGATAAGCGGAACATTCAGTACTTC	CATQGDKRNIQYF
TRBJ2-7	.	.	TRBV7-2	TGTGCCAGCAGCCGGGACTTCGAATCCGAGCAGTACTTC	CASSRDFESEQYF
TRBJ2-7	few	TRBD2	TRBV7-2	TGTGCCAGCAGCTTAGAAGGACTAGCGGGATTCGAGCAGTACTTC	CASSLEGLAGFEQYF
TRBJ2-7	few	TRBD2	TRBV7-4	TGTGCCAGCAGCGCCTCCGGGACTAGGAGCTCCTACGAGCAGTACTTC	CASSASGTRSSYEQYF
TRBJ2-1	few	TRBD2	TRBV7-9	TGTGCCAGCAACAGACTAGCGGGATTTGATGAGCAGTTCTTC	CASNRLAGFDEQFF